Sequencing of this T cell receptor beta chain was carried out in a study of T cells in Graves' hyperthyroidism and ophthalmopathy. Of note for this clonotype: Its matching antigen is unknown.

The V gene's germline CDR1 is MNHEY and CDR2 SMNVEV (reference sequence). V was cut by 6 bases and J by 2 bases, with 16 bases left in between. This CDR3 is 15 amino acids long. Amplified TCR beta CDR3 regions derived from RNA transcripts. TCR CDR3 regions were first amplified by RT-PCR with HTBI primers. MiXCR, run by TCRdb on the multiplex PCR reads, gives a single entry per CDR3 protein. The table records about 250,000 distinct CDR3 sequences, approximately 24% of them present only once. Study-wide results and caveats: Before onset, by a median of approximately 5.9 months, the model predicted ophthalmopathy. Ophthalmopathy was distinguished from stable hyperthyroidism by 13 V-J signatures. The majority of expanded thyroid clonotypes above 0.001 also appeared in blood.

The sequencing sample was made of blood. This sequence originates from a woman aged 40 to 50 with Graves' ophthalmopathy. The chain is built from TRBV27 and TRBJ2-5; D might be TRBD1 (5 bases). The DNA for the CDR3 is TGTGCCAGCAGCCTCACACGGACAAGGCAAGAGACCCAGTACTTC. Its translation is CASSLTRTRQETQYF.